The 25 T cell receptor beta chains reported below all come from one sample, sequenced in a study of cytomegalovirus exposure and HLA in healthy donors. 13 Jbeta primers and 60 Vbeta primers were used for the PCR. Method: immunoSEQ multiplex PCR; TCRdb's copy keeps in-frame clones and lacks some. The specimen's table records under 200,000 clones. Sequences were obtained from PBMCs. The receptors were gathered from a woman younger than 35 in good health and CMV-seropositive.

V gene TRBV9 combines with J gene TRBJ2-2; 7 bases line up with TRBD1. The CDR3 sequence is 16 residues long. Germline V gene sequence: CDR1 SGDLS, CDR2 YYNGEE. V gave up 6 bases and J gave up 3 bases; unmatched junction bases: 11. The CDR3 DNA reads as TGTGCCAGCACCGACCGGGACAGACAGTACACCGGGGAGCTGTTTTTT. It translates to CASTDRDRQYTGELFF.

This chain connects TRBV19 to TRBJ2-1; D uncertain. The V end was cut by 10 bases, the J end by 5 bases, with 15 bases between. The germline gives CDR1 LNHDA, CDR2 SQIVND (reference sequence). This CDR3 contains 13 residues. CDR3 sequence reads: CATRHPVHNEQFF. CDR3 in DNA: TGTGCCACCCGACACCCGGTCCACAATGAGCAGTTCTTC.

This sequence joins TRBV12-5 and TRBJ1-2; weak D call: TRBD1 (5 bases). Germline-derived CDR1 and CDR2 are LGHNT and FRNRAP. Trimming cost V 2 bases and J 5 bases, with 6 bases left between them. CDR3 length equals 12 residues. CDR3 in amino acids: CASGLTGYGYTF. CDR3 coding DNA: TGTGCTAGTGGTTTGACAGGTTATGGCTACACCTTC.

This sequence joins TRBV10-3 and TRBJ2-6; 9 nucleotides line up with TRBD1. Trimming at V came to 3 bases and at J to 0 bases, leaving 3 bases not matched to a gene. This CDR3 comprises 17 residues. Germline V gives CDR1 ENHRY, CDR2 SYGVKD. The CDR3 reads CAISETGGGSGANVLTF. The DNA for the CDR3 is TGTGCCATCAGTGAAACAGGGGGCGGCTCTGGGGCCAACGTCCTGACTTTC.

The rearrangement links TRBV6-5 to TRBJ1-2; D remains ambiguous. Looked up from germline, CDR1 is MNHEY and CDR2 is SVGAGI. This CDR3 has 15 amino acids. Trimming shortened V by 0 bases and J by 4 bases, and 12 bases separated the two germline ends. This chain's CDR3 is CASSYSGGSAYGYTF. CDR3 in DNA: TGTGCCAGCAGTTACTCGGGAGGGAGCGCCTATGGCTACACCTTC.

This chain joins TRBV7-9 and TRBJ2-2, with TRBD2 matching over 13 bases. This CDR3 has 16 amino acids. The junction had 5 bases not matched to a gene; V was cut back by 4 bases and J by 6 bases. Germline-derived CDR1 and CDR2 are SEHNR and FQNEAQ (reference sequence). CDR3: CASSSTSGGEPGELFF. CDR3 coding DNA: TGTGCCAGCAGCTCCACTAGCGGGGGGGAGCCCGGGGAGCTGTTTTTT.

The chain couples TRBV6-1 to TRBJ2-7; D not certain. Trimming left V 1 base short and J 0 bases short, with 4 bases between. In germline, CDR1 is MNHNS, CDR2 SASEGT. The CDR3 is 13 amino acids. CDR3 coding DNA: TGTGCCAGCAGTGAAGTCGGCTCCTACGAGCAGTACTTC. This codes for CASSEVGSYEQYF.

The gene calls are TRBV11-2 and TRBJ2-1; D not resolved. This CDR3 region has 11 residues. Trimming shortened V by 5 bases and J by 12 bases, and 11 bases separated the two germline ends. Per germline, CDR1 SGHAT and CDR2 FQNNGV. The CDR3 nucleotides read TGTGCCAGCAGCCCCTCAGTAACGCAGTTCTTC. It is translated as CASSPSVTQFF.

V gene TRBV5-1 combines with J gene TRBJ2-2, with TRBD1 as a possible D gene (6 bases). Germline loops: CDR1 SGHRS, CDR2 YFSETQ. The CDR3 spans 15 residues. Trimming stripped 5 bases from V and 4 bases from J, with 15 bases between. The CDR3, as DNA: TGCGCCAGCAGGTCGGACAGTTGGAGCACCGGGGAGCTGTTTTTT. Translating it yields CASRSDSWSTGELFF.

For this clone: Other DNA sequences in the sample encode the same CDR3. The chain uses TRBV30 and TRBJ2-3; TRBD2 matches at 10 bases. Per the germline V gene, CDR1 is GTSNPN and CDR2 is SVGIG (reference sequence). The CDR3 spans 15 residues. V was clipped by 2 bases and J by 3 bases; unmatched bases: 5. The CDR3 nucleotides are TGTGCCTGGAGTATAGGTAGCGGGGGGACAGATACGCAGTATTTT. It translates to CAWSIGSGGTDTQYF.

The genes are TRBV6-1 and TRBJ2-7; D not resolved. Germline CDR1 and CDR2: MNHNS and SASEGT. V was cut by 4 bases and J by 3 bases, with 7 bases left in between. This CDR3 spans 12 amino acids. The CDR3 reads CASSVHSYEQYF. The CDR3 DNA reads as TGTGCCAGCAGTGTACACAGCTACGAGCAGTACTTC.

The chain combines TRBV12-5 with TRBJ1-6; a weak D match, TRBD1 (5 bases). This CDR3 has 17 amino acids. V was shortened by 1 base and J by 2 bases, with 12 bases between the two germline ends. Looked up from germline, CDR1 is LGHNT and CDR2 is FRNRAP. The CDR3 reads CASGLGAGGAYNSPLHF. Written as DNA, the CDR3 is TGTGCTAGTGGTTTGGGTGCTGGGGGGGCCTATAATTCACCCCTCCACTTT. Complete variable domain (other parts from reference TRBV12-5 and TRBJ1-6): DARVTQTPRHKVTEMGQEVTMRCQPILGHNTVFWYRQTMMQGLELLAYFRNRAPLDDSGMPKDRFSAEMPDATLATLKIQPSEPRDSAVYFCASGLGAGGAYNSPLHFGNGTRLTVT.

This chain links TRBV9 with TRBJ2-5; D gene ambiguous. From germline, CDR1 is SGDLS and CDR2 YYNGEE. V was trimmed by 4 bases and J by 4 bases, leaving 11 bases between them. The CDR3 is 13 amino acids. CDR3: CASSPPLSETQYF. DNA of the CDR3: TGTGCCAGCAGCCCCCCGCTATCAGAGACCCAGTACTTC.

The CDR3 protein is CASSPGGLNTEAFF. For the CDR3, the DNA is TGTGCCAGCTCACCAGGGGGCCTGAACACTGAAGCTTTCTTT. The gene calls are TRBV18 and TRBJ1-1, with a tentative D call TRBD1 (6 bases). V was pared by 2 bases and J by 0 bases, with 7 bases between. Germline assignment: CDR1 KGHSH and CDR2 LQKENI. The CDR3 spans 14 residues.

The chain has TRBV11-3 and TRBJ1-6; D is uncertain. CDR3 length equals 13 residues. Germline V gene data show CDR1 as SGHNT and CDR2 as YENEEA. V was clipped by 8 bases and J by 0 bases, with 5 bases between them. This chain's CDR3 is CASSSSYNSPLHF. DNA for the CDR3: TGTGCCAGCTCGAGCTCCTATAATTCACCCCTCCACTTT.

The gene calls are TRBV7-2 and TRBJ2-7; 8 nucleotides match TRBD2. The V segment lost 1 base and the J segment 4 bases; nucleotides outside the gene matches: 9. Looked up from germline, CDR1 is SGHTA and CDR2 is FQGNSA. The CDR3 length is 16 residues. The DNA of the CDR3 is TGTGCCAGCAGCTTAGGGCAGACTAGCGCAACTTACGAGCAGTACTTC. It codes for CASSLGQTSATYEQYF.

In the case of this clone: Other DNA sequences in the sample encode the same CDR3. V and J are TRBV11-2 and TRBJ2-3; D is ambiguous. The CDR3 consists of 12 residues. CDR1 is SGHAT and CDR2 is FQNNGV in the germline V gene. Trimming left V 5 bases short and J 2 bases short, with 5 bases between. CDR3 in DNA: TGTGCCAGCAGCCCCTCCACAGATACGCAGTATTTT. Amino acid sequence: CASSPSTDTQYF.

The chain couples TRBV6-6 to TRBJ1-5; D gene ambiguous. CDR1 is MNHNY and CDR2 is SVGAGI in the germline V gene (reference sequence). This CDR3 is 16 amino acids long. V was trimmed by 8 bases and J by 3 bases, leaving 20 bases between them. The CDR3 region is CASAGRGFGDNQPQHF. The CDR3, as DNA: TGTGCCAGCGCCGGTCGAGGGTTCGGGGACAATCAGCCCCAGCATTTT.

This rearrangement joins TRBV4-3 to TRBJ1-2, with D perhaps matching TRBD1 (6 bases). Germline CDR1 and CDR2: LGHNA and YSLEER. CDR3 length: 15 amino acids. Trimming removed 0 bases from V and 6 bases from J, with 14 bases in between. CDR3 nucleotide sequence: TGCGCCAGCAGCCAAGAAAGGAGCCAGGGGAATGGCTACACCTTC. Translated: CASSQERSQGNGYTF.

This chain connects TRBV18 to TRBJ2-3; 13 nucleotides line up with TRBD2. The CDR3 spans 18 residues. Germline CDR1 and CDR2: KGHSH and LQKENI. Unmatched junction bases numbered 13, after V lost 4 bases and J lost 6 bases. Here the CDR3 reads CASSLDTLAGGPSDTQYF. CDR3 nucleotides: TGTGCCAGCTCACTCGACACACTAGCGGGAGGGCCCTCCGATACGCAGTATTTT.

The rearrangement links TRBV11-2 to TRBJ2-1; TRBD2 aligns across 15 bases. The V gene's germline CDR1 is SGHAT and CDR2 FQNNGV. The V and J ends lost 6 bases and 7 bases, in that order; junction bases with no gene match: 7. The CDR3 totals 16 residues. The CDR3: CASSPRTSGRGNEQFF. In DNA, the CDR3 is TGTGCCAGCAGTCCCCGGACTAGCGGGAGGGGGAATGAGCAGTTCTTC.

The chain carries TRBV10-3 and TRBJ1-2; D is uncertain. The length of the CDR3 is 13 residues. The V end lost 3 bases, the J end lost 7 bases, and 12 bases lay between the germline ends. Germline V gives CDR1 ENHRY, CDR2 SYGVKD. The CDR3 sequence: CAISDSPTGGYTF. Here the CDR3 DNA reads TGTGCCATCAGTGACTCCCCGACGGGTGGCTACACCTTC.

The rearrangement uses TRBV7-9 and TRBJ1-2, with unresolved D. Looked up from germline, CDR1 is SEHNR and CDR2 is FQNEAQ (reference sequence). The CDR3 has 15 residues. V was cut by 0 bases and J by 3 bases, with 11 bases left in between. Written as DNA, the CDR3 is TGTGCCAGCAGCTTAGCGCGGAGCCGAGACTATGGCTACACCTTC. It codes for CASSLARSRDYGYTF.

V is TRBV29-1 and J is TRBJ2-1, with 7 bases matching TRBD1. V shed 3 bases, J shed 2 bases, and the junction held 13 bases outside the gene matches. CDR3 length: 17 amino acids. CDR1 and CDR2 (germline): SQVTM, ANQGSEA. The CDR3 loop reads CSVEGEVQGPTYNEQFF. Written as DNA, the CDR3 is TGCAGCGTTGAGGGAGAGGTACAGGGGCCGACCTACAATGAGCAGTTCTTC.

The DNA of the CDR3 is TGTGCCAGTAACGAGGCCCGACAGGGAGGTGAAAAACTGTTTTTT. It encodes CASNEARQGGEKLFF. The chain recombines TRBV19 with TRBJ1-4, with 7 bases fitting TRBD1. V lost 7 bases to trimming and J lost 7 bases; unmatched junction nucleotides: 12. The CDR3 covers 15 residues. Looked up from germline, CDR1 is LNHDA and CDR2 is SQIVND (reference sequence).